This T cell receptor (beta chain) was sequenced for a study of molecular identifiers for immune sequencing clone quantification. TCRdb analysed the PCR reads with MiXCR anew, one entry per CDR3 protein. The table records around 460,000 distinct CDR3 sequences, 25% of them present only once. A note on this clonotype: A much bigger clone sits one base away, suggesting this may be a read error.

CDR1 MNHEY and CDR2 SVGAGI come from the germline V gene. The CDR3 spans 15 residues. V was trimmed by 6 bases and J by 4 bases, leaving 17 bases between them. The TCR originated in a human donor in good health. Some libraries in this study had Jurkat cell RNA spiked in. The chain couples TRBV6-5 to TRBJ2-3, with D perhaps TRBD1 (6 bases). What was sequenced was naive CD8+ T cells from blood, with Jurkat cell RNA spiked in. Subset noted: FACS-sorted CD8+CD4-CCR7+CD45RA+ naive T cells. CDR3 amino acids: CASSPKASGADTQYF. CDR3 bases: TGTGCCAGCAGCCCAAAGGCCTCAGGGGCAGATACGCAGTATTTT.